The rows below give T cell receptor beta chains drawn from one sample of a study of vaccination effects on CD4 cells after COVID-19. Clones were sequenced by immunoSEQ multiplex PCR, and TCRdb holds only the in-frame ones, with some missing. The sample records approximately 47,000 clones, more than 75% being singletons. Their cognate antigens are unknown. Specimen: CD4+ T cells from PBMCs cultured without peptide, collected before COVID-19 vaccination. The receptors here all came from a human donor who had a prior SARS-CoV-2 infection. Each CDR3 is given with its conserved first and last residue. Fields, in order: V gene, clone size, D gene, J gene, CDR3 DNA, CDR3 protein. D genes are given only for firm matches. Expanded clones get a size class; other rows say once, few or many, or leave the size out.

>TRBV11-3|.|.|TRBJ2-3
TGTGCCAGCAGCTCTGGAAACACAGATACGCAGTATTTT
CASSSGNTDTQYF
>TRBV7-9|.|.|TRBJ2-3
TGTGCCAGCAGCCGCCTAGGGACTGGATACACAGATACGCAGTATTTT
CASSRLGTGYTDTQYF
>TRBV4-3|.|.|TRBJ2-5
TGCGCCAGCAGCCAAGAGGCCTTTGAGACCCAGTACTTC
CASSQEAFETQYF
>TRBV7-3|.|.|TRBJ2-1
TGTGCCAGCAGCCGAGACTACAATGAGCAGTTCTTC
CASSRDYNEQFF
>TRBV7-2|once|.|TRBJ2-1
TGTGCCAGCAGCTTAGAGGGTCTCAATCTCAACGGCTTATATGAGCAGTTCTTC
CASSLEGLNLNGLYEQFF
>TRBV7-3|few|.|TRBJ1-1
TGTGCCAGCAGCCCAGGGATGGGGGGTACCACTGAAGCTTTCTTT
CASSPGMGGTTEAFF
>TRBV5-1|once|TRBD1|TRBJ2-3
TGCGCCAGCAGCTTGGAACGAAGACAGGGATATAGCACAGATACGCAGTATTTT
CASSLERRQGYSTDTQYF
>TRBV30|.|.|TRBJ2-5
TGTGCCTGGAGTGCCCTCTGGGAGACCCAGTACTTC
CAWSALWETQYF
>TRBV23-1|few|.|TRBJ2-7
TGCGCTATCCTCCGGACCTCCTACGAGCAGTACTTC
CAILRTSYEQYF
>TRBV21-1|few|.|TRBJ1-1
TGTGCCAGCTGGGGGGGCGTTACGAACACTGAAGCTTTCTTT
CASWGGVTNTEAFF
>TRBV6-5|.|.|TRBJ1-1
TGTGCCAGCAGTTACGGAGGGGAAGAAGCTTTCTTT
CASSYGGEEAFF
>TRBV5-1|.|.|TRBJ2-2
TGCGCCAGCAGCTTGGGTTTGGGGGCCGGGGAGCTGTTTTTT
CASSLGLGAGELFF
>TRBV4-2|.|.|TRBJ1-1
TGTGCCAGCAGCCCCGGCGGGGGGGCCAGGAACACTGAAGCTTTCTTT
CASSPGGGARNTEAFF
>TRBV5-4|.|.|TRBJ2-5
TGTGCCAGCAGCTTACGGACTACACAAGAGACCCAGTACTTC
CASSLRTTQETQYF
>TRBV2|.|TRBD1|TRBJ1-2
TGTGCCAGCAGTCCCCGGGACAGGTCGTACTATGGCTACACCTTC
CASSPRDRSYYGYTF
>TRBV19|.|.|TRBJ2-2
TGTGCCAGTAGTATTTCGGGGGCCCTTGGCACCGGGGAGCTGTTTTTT
CASSISGALGTGELFF
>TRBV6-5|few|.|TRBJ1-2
TGTGCCAGCTCGGGAAGGAACTATGGCTACACCTTC
CASSGRNYGYTF
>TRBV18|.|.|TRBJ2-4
TGTGCCAGCTCACCACCTCGAAGGGCAGCCAAAAACATTCAGTACTTC
CASSPPRRAAKNIQYF
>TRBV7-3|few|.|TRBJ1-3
TGTGCCAGCAGCTCCGTTGCTGGAAACACCATATATTTT
CASSSVAGNTIYF
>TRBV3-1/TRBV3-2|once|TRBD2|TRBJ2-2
TGTGCCAGCAGCTTGGCAACCCGGGACTACTCCACCGGGGAGCTGTTTTTT
CASSLATRDYSTGELFF
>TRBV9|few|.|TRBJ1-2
TGTGCCAGCAGCGACCAGGGGTACTATGGCTACACCTTC
CASSDQGYYGYTF
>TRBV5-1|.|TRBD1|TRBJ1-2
TGCGCCAGCAGCTTGGTTGGGACAGGGGGTAGTGGCTATGGCTACACCTTC
CASSLVGTGGSGYGYTF
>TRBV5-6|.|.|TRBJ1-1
TGTGCCAGCAGAAACCAAGGGACACTAGCTTTCTTT
CASRNQGTLAFF
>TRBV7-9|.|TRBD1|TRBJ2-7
TGTGCCAGCAGCTTAGGGAGGGGACAGGGGGCTGACGAGCAGTACTTC
CASSLGRGQGADEQYF
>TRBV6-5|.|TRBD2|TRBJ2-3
TGTGCCACTAAGCCGGGACTAGCGGGGGATACGCAGTATTTT
CATKPGLAGDTQYF
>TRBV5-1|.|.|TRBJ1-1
TGCGCCAGCAGCTTGGATGTGAACACTGAAGCTTTCTTT
CASSLDVNTEAFF
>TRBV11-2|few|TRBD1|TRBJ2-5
TGTGCCAGCAGCTCGGACAGGGGGTGGCAAGAGACCCAGTACTTC
CASSSDRGWQETQYF
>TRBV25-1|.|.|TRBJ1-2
TGTGCCAGCAGTGATGGAGGGCGGGCTAACTATGGCTACACCTTC
CASSDGGRANYGYTF
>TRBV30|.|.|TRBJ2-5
TGTGCCTGGAGTGTGGGCGGCACCCGCCGGACCCAGTACTTC
CAWSVGGTRRTQYF
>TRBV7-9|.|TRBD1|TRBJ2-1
TGTGCCAGCAGCCCCCGACAGGGGGTGTTCTATGAGCAGTTCTTC
CASSPRQGVFYEQFF
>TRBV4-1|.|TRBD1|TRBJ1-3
TGCGCCAGCAGCCAGGGGAACGGACAGGGCAGGCTGAGCTCTGGAAACACCATATATTTT
CASSQGNGQGRLSSGNTIYF
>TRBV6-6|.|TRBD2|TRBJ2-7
TGTGCCAGCAGGCTAACTAGCGGGGACACCTACGAGCAGTACTTC
CASRLTSGDTYEQYF
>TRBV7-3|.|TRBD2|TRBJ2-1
TGTGCCAGCAGCTTATTCCTTGGGGGGGGCAATGAGCAGTTCTTC
CASSLFLGGGNEQFF
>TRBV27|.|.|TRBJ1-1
TGTGCCAGCAGTCGAAACGGACAGACCATGAACACTGAAGCTTTCTTT
CASSRNGQTMNTEAFF
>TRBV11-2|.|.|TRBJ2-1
TGTGCCAGCAGCTCATTAGGGGGGAACAGGCCCTACTACAATGAGCAGTTCTTC
CASSSLGGNRPYYNEQFF
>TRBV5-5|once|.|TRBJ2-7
TGTGCCAGCAGCTTGGTGGGGGAGTCAATCTACGAGCAGTACTTC
CASSLVGESIYEQYF
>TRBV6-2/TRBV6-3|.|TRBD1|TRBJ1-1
TGTGCCAGCAGTTGGGGCAGGGGGACTGAAGCTTTCTTT
CASSWGRGTEAFF
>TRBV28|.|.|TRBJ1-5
TGTGCCAGCAGTTCCCCGCAGGGCCGCTTCTTCCAAGGCAATCAGCCCCAGCATTTT
CASSSPQGRFFQGNQPQHF
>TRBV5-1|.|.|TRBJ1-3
TGCGCCAGCACCAACTGGGGGCACACCATATATTTT
CASTNWGHTIYF
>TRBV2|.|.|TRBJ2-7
TGTGCCAGCAGAACTTGGTTTGACGAGCAGTACTTC
CASRTWFDEQYF